Listed here are 32 T cell receptor beta chains from one sample, sequenced in a study of response to subunit inactivated influenza vaccine. TCRdb re-called the RT-PCR reads with MiXCR, one entry per CDR3 protein. This table holds roughly 550,000 distinct CDR3 sequences, around 25% found once. The sample also formed part of further work on T cells expressing NK-cell markers. From that report: TCR beta libraries carry UMIs added by 5'RACE template switching.

The specimen comprised CD4+ T cells sorted from PBMCs, sampled 11 to 12 days after vaccination. The receptors originated from a man aged 45-65 years who received an inactivated influenza vaccine.

The rearrangement joins TRBV9 to TRBJ1-6; no definite D call. CDR1 and CDR2 from the germline V gene are SGDLS and YYNGEE. Trimming took off 0 bases at V and 7 bases at J, with 8 bases between the two ends. The CDR3 spans 14 residues. For the CDR3, the DNA is TGTGCCAGCAGCGTAGAAGCCAGCAATTCACCCCTCCACTTT. It translates to CASSVEASNSPLHF.

This clonotype was seen a few times. V and J are TRBV25-1 and TRBJ2-1; D not certain. V lost 4 bases and J lost 0, with 13 bases in between. Germline assignment: CDR1 MGHDK and CDR2 SYGVNS. The length of the CDR3 is 16 residues. The CDR3 sequence is CASSGRTSHSYNEQFF. The CDR3 coding sequence is TGTGCCAGCAGTGGACGGACCTCCCACTCCTACAATGAGCAGTTCTTC.

The V call is TRBV20-1, the J call TRBJ2-7; maybe TRBD2 (7 bases). Trimming stripped 3 bases from V and 3 bases from J, with 15 bases between. This CDR3 contains 14 residues. CDR1 DFQATT and CDR2 SNEGSKA come from the germline V gene (reference sequence). CDR3 bases: TGCAGTGCTAGTGGGGGGGCGCGGGGCTACGAGCAGTACTTC. Translation: CSASGGARGYEQYF.

This clonotype was counted a few times. The chain uses TRBV15 and TRBJ2-5, with a tentative D call TRBD1 (6 bases). V dropped 4 bases and J dropped 0 bases, with 9 bases sitting between them. The CDR3 runs to 14 residues. Germline values: CDR1 LNHNV, CDR2 YYDKDF (reference sequence). The DNA of the CDR3 is TGTGCCACCAGCATTGACAGGTACCAAGAGACCCAGTACTTC. Encoded protein: CATSIDRYQETQYF. The full variable domain, with the rest looked up from reference TRBV15 and TRBJ2-5, is DAMVIQNPRYQVTQFGKPVTLSCSQTLNHNVMYWYQQKSSQAPKLLFHYYDKDFNNEADTPDNFQSRRPNTSFCFLDIRSPGLGDTAMYLCATSIDRYQETQYFGPGTRLLVL.

At least ten counts were recorded for this clonotype. The chain employs TRBV29-1 and TRBJ2-3; 13 positions agree with TRBD2. The CDR3 sequence is 14 residues long. After removal of 5 bases from V and 5 bases from J, the junction contained 4 bases not matched to a gene. Germline CDR1 is SQVTM and CDR2 is ANQGSEA. CDR3 sequence reads: CSVTSGRAIDTQYF. The CDR3 bases are TGCAGCGTTACTAGCGGGAGGGCCATAGATACGCAGTATTTT.

This clonotype occurred a few times. J is TRBJ2-7 and V is TRBV20-1; 8 bases line up with TRBD2. CDR1 and CDR2 from the germline V gene are DFQATT and SNEGSKA (reference sequence). The CDR3 is 14 residues long. V shed 3 bases and J 0 bases; nucleotides not matched to a gene: 4. The CDR3 DNA sequence: TGCAGTGCTAGCGCCGGGACTAGCTCCTACGAGCAGTACTTC. Its translation: CSASAGTSSYEQYF.

The J gene is TRBJ2-3, the V gene TRBV4-3; 9 bases match TRBD2. J was trimmed by 5 bases and V by 0 bases; bases with no gene match: 9. Germline assignment: CDR1 LGHNA and CDR2 YSLEER. This CDR3 comprises 17 residues. The CDR3 DNA sequence: TGCGCCAGCAGCCAAGATCGGCTAGCGGGATTGGAAGATACGCAGTATTTT. This codes for CASSQDRLAGLEDTQYF.

This clonotype has only a few counts. The J gene is TRBJ2-1, the V gene TRBV4-3; tentative D call: TRBD1 (5 bases). With 0 bases removed from V and 5 bases from J, the gap between germline ends came to 14 bases. Germline loops: CDR1 LGHNA, CDR2 YSLEER. The CDR3 extends over 16 amino acids. CDR3: CASSQDFAGSDNEQFF. The CDR3 DNA reads TGCGCCAGCAGCCAAGATTTTGCAGGGTCAGACAATGAGCAGTTCTTC.

The V call is TRBV20-1, the J call TRBJ2-7; 7 nucleotides align to TRBD2. The V segment lost 2 bases and the J segment 5 bases; nucleotides outside the gene matches: 3. Germline lookup yields CDR1 DFQATT and CDR2 SNEGSKA (reference sequence). The CDR3 covers 12 residues. The CDR3 DNA reads as TGCAGTGCTAGACGGGACTACAACGAGCAGTACTTC. Translated: CSARRDYNEQYF.

The V gene is TRBV10-3, the J gene TRBJ2-1, with TRBD1 identical over 8 bases. CDR3 length equals 19 residues. Germline CDR1 is ENHRY and CDR2 is SYGVKD. Losses at the gene ends were 4 bases for V and 3 bases for J; bases not matched to a gene: 17. Here the CDR3 reads CAISGGQAGLAVIYNEQFF. The DNA of the CDR3 is TGTGCCATCAGTGGGGGACAGGCGGGACTCGCAGTTATCTACAATGAGCAGTTCTTC.

The sample holds a few counts of this clonotype. The V gene is TRBV20-1, the J gene TRBJ1-2; no reliable D call. CDR3 length: 15 amino acids. The V end lost 6 bases, the J end lost 0 bases, and 17 bases lay between the germline ends. Germline CDR1 reads DFQATT; CDR2 reads SNEGSKA (reference sequence). The CDR3 protein is CSAAVQARANYGYTF. The CDR3 nucleotides are TGCAGTGCCGCTGTTCAAGCAAGAGCTAACTATGGCTACACCTTC.

A few counts support this clonotype. The genes are TRBV19 and TRBJ1-5; D ambiguous. Germline CDR1 and CDR2: LNHDA and SQIVND (reference sequence). V gave up 3 bases and J gave up 4 bases, with 10 bases separating them. The CDR3 is made up of 14 amino acids. The DNA of the CDR3 is TGTGCCAGTAGTATCATGGGAACTAATCAGCCCCAGCATTTT. The encoded protein is CASSIMGTNQPQHF.

This clonotype occurred a few times. J is TRBJ2-5 and V is TRBV2, with TRBD1 matching 9 bases. Germline V lookup: CDR1 SNHLY, CDR2 FYNNEI. This CDR3 is 12 amino acids long. Trimming at V came to 7 bases and at J to 4 bases, leaving 1 base not matched to a gene. CDR3 DNA sequence: TGTGCCAGCAACAGGGGGCTAGAGACCCAGTACTTC. This encodes CASNRGLETQYF.

This clonotype was found a few times. This chain connects TRBV6-1 to TRBJ2-2; D is tentatively TRBD1 or TRBD2 (6 bases each). Per the germline V gene, CDR1 is MNHNS and CDR2 is SASEGT. V lost 7 bases, J lost 5 bases, and 17 bases lay in between. CDR3 size: 15 residues. CDR3 coding DNA: TGTGCCAGCAAAGCCGGGGGCCTAGGGACCGGGGAGCTGTTTTTT. It translates to CASKAGGLGTGELFF.

This clonotype was counted between two and nine times. The chain is built from TRBV15 and TRBJ2-1; 10 positions match TRBD2. The CDR3 contains 13 residues. Per germline, CDR1 LNHNV and CDR2 YYDKDF (reference sequence). J gave up 10 bases and V 8 bases, and 8 bases lay outside the gene matches. The CDR3 bases are TGTGCCACCGGACTAGCGGCCGTGGGGGAGCAGTTCTTC. It codes for CATGLAAVGEQFF.

This clonotype came up a few times. The chain links TRBV6-2 or TRBV6-3 to TRBJ1-2; 7 positions match TRBD1. This CDR3 is built from 15 residues. CDR1 is MNHEY, CDR2 SVGEGT, per germline. Trimming at V came to 5 bases and at J to 4 bases, leaving 10 bases not matched to a gene. The CDR3 coding sequence is TGTGCCAGCAGTCACCGGAGACAGGGACTCTATGGCTACACCTTC. This encodes CASSHRRQGLYGYTF.

Only a few counts were recorded for this clonotype. J is TRBJ2-7 and V is TRBV28, with D unresolved. V was pared by 8 bases and J by 4 bases, with 12 bases between. The length of the CDR3 is 12 residues. Germline assignment: CDR1 MDHEN and CDR2 SYDVKM. CDR3 residues: CASGQPGYEQYF. The CDR3 DNA reads TGTGCCAGCGGCCAGCCAGGATACGAGCAGTACTTC.

The V and J genes are TRBV29-1 and TRBJ2-7; TRBD2 matches 7 bases. J gave up 3 bases and V 7 bases, and 6 bases lay outside the gene matches. Germline-derived CDR1 and CDR2 are SQVTM and ANQGSEA. The CDR3 length is 12 residues. In DNA form, the CDR3 reads TGCAGCGGGGGGGGAGGCCTCTACGAGCAGTACTTC. This codes for CSGGGGLYEQYF.

The rearrangement links TRBV7-2 to TRBJ2-3, with 9 positions matching TRBD1. The germline gives CDR1 SGHTA, CDR2 FQGNSA. The CDR3 extends over 15 amino acids. With 3 bases clipped from V and 4 bases from J, the junction kept 5 bases outside the gene matches. The CDR3, as DNA: TGTGCCAGCAGCTTGAGGGACAGGGTCCCAGATACGCAGTATTTT. Protein: CASSLRDRVPDTQYF.

This chain joins TRBV24-1 and TRBJ2-5; 12 nucleotides line up with TRBD2. Germline assignment: CDR1 KGHDR and CDR2 SFDVKD. Germline trimming cut 2 bases from V and 1 base from J; bases unmatched to any gene: 10. The CDR3 consists of 19 residues. The CDR3 DNA reads as TGTGCCACCAGTGATTGGGGCCTGACTAGCGGGAGCCCCCAAGAGACCCAGTACTTC. Translating it yields CATSDWGLTSGSPQETQYF.

The chain joins TRBV19 to TRBJ2-7, with 8 bases matching TRBD1. Trimming removed 2 bases from V and 0 bases from J; junction bases left unmatched: 6. CDR1 and CDR2 (germline): LNHDA, SQIVND (reference sequence). This CDR3 has 16 amino acids. Here the CDR3 reads CASSISGGLSSYEQYF. DNA for the CDR3: TGTGCCAGTAGTATATCAGGGGGCCTCAGCTCCTACGAGCAGTACTTC.

The chain uses TRBV2 and TRBJ1-1, with D unclear. The CDR3 runs 11 residues. Germline V gives CDR1 SNHLY, CDR2 FYNNEI. V lost 6 bases, J lost 7 bases, and 9 bases lay in between. CDR3 amino acids: CASRVAGEAFF. DNA for the CDR3: TGTGCCAGCAGAGTAGCTGGTGAAGCTTTCTTT.

V and J are TRBV20-1 and TRBJ2-7; no reliable D call. Trimming left V 0 bases short and J 5 bases short, with 11 bases between. Germline CDR1 and CDR2: DFQATT and SNEGSKA (reference sequence). The CDR3 runs to 13 residues. CDR3 in amino acids: CSARDPLADEQYF. DNA for the CDR3: TGCAGTGCTAGAGACCCGCTGGCCGACGAGCAGTACTTC.

The genes are TRBV7-2 and TRBJ1-5, with D unclear. Germline CDR1 SGHTA, CDR2 FQGNSA. V dropped 4 bases and J dropped 6 bases, with 7 bases sitting between them. This CDR3 is built from 12 residues. The CDR3 protein is CASSSGSQPQHF. CDR3 nucleotides: TGTGCCAGCAGCTCGGGAAGTCAGCCCCAGCATTTT.

The V and J genes are TRBV10-3 and TRBJ2-3; maybe TRBD2 (5 bases). Looked up from germline, CDR1 is ENHRY and CDR2 is SYGVKD. Trimming took off 6 bases at V and 5 bases at J, with 12 bases between the two ends. The CDR3 sequence is 13 residues long. CDR3 in DNA: TGTGCCATCAGACCGGAGGTAGGAGATACGCAGTATTTT. Amino acids: CAIRPEVGDTQYF.

This clonotype has more than one count but fewer than ten. J is TRBJ2-3 and V is TRBV11-2; tentative D call: TRBD1 (6 bases). The CDR3 has 13 amino acids. V was clipped by 6 bases and J by 0 bases, with 7 bases between them. CDR1 and CDR2 from the germline V gene are SGHAT and FQNNGV. The CDR3 region is CASRGASTDTQYF. The CDR3 DNA reads as TGTGCCAGCAGGGGGGCTAGCACAGATACGCAGTATTTT.

The chain uses TRBV20-1 and TRBJ2-2; a possible D gene is TRBD2 (5 bases). The CDR3 runs to 13 residues. V was cut by 3 bases and J by 5 bases, with 10 bases left in between. The germline V gene has CDR1 DFQATT and CDR2 SNEGSKA (reference sequence). CDR3 bases: TGCAGTGCTAGGGGAGCGGTTACCGGGGAGCTGTTTTTT. Translated, it gives CSARGAVTGELFF.

This clonotype was observed a handful of times. V gene TRBV7-2 combines with J gene TRBJ1-5; D uncertain. V lost 5 bases and J lost 6, with 11 bases in between. The germline gives CDR1 SGHTA, CDR2 FQGNSA. The CDR3 runs 13 residues. In DNA, the CDR3 is TGTGCCAGCAGCGTGGATGGTGGTCAGCCCCAGCATTTT. Encoded protein: CASSVDGGQPQHF.

This clonotype was recorded many times. The chain carries TRBV5-1 and TRBJ2-1; D tentatively reads TRBD1 or TRBD2 (6 bases each). V lost 0 bases and J 7 bases, leaving 14 bases between the germline ends. The CDR3 totals 15 residues. Germline CDR1 SGHRS, CDR2 YFSETQ. The DNA for the CDR3 is TGCGCCAGCAGCTTGGAGGGGGGTTCAGGGAATGAGCAGTTCTTC. This sequence encodes CASSLEGGSGNEQFF.

The gene calls are TRBV7-2 and TRBJ1-1, with D maybe TRBD1 (5 bases). The ends were cut back, 4 bases at V and 1 base at J, with 10 bases in the middle. CDR1 SGHTA and CDR2 FQGNSA come from the germline V gene. There are 14 residues in the CDR3. The CDR3 DNA is TGTGCCAGCAGCTCGGGGACGAGGAACACTGAAGCTTTCTTT. It specifies CASSSGTRNTEAFF.

This clonotype was picked up a small number of times. This chain uses TRBV7-2 with TRBJ2-7, with D possibly being TRBD2 (6 bases). V lost 5 bases and J 5 bases, leaving 16 bases between the germline ends. Per germline, CDR1 SGHTA and CDR2 FQGNSA. The CDR3 extends over 14 amino acids. The CDR3 region has the DNA TGTGCCAGCAGCCCTTCGTGGCGGGGCCACGAGCAGTACTTC. It is translated as CASSPSWRGHEQYF.

The rearrangement links TRBV2 to TRBJ1-6; the match to TRBD1 covers 8 bases. The CDR3 consists of 14 residues. The trim removed 6 bases at V and 9 bases at J, leaving 7 bases unmatched. Germline lookup yields CDR1 SNHLY and CDR2 FYNNEI. This CDR3 reads CASRLTGESSPLHF. As DNA, the CDR3 is TGTGCCAGCAGGTTGACAGGGGAGTCTTCACCCCTCCACTTT.